Listed below are T cell receptor beta chains from one sample, sequenced in a study of cytomegalovirus exposure and HLA in healthy donors. Repertoires were generated with immunoSEQ multiplex PCR, while TCRdb's copy carries only in-frame clones and drops some. The sample shows about 130,000 clones, over 70% of them seen only once. The sequenced material came from PBMCs. The receptors derive from a man between 25 and 39 years old in good health and CMV-seronegative. The CDR3 runs from the conserved cysteine through the conserved F or W. A D gene is named only where the DNA matches it firmly. Rows may omit the clone size; those that give it use once, few, many or a size class.

>TRBV2|TRBJ2-7|-|TRBD2
TGTGCCAGCAACAAGGGACTAGCCACCTACGAGCAGTACTTC
CASNKGLATYEQYF
>TRBV5-4|TRBJ2-5|few|-
TGTGCCAGCAGCTTGGCCCGTGGGGGGATTAGTCTGGGCGAGACCCAGTACTTC
CASSLARGGISLGETQYF
>TRBV10-3|TRBJ2-3|-|TRBD1
TGTGCCATCAGCGGACAGGGAATGACAGATACGCAGTATTTT
CAISGQGMTDTQYF
>TRBV6-6|TRBJ2-5|-|-
TGTGCCAGCAGAAACGGACTATACCAAGAGACCCAGTACTTC
CASRNGLYQETQYF
>TRBV6-1|TRBJ2-7|-|TRBD1
TGTGCCAGCGTACAGGGGATTTGGAGCTCCTACGAGCAGTACTTC
CASVQGIWSSYEQYF
>TRBV6-5|TRBJ2-7|-|-
TGTGCCAGCAGTTACGATGCATCCCGGGTGTACGAGCAGTACTTC
CASSYDASRVYEQYF
>TRBV7-8|TRBJ2-7|once|-
TGTGCCAGCAGCGTACTCGCGGCCCCCTACGAGCAGTACTTC
CASSVLAAPYEQYF
>TRBV6-5|TRBJ1-6|-|-
TGTGCCAGCAGTTATGGACAGCTGAATTCACCCCTCCACTTT
CASSYGQLNSPLHF
>TRBV29-1|TRBJ2-4|-|TRBD1
TGCAGCGTTGACGTGGACAGGGGAAACATTCAGTACTTC
CSVDVDRGNIQYF
>TRBV5-6|TRBJ1-4|-|-
TGTGCCAGCAGCTTGGACGGAGTGAATGAAAAACTGTTTTTT
CASSLDGVNEKLFF
>TRBV7-9|TRBJ2-1|few|-
TGTGCCAGCATGTCGGGCAATGAGCAGTTCTTC
CASMSGNEQFF
>TRBV29-1|TRBJ1-1|-|-
TGCAGCGTCCAAGTTTTCGGGGAAGGAGGGACTGAAGCTTTCTTT
CSVQVFGEGGTEAFF
>TRBV28|TRBJ2-7|-|TRBD2
TGTGCCAGCAGTCCTCCGACTAGCGGCTCCTACGAGCAGTACTTC
CASSPPTSGSYEQYF
>TRBV27|TRBJ1-2|-|-
TGTGCCAGCAGTTTATACGGGGGAGTCGGGCAGTATGGCTACACCTTC
CASSLYGGVGQYGYTF
>TRBV7-9|TRBJ2-5|-|-
TGTGCCACTCCCGAAGACCGCGGTCAAGAGACCCAGTACTTC
CATPEDRGQETQYF
>TRBV6-4|TRBJ1-2|-|TRBD1
TGTGCCAGCAGCGGACAGGGTCACGATGGCTACACCTTC
CASSGQGHDGYTF
>TRBV6-5|TRBJ2-7|once|-
TGTGCCAGCAGTCTAGGGGTCGAGCAGTACTTC
CASSLGVEQYF
>TRBV6-6|TRBJ1-1|-|TRBD1
TGTGCCAGCAGTTACCCTATTGGACAGGGGAACACTGAAGCTTTCTTT
CASSYPIGQGNTEAFF
>TRBV7-2|TRBJ1-2|-|-
TGTGCCAGCAGCTTAGTTGGACTACGCGGCGGTGGCTACACCTTC
CASSLVGLRGGGYTF
>TRBV27|TRBJ1-5|-|-
TGTGCCAGCAGTCCACACAGGGAGGGTCAGCCCCAGCATTTT
CASSPHREGQPQHF
>TRBV5-5|TRBJ1-5|few|-
TGTGCCAGCAACCAAGGGGTAGGTCAGCCCCAGCATTTT
CASNQGVGQPQHF
>TRBV4-1|TRBJ2-5|few|-
TGCGCCAGCAGCCAAGATTTAGGTGGACAATCCGAGACCCAGTACTTC
CASSQDLGGQSETQYF
>TRBV6-5|TRBJ2-4|-|TRBD1
TGTGCCAGCAGTCACACCGGGACAGGGATAAACATTCAGTACTTC
CASSHTGTGINIQYF
>TRBV5-6|TRBJ2-3|-|TRBD1
TGTGCCAGCAGCTCCGGGACAGGGATAACAGATACGCAGTATTTT
CASSSGTGITDTQYF
>TRBV29-1|TRBJ2-7|-|TRBD1
TGCAGCGTTGCCCTCGTTAGGGGGCTTTGGAACGAGCAGTACTTC
CSVALVRGLWNEQYF
>TRBV6-1|TRBJ2-1|-|-
TGTGCCAGCAGTGGTCAGGCCAGGTTGCTATCTGAGCAGTTCTTC
CASSGQARLLSEQFF
>TRBV7-9|TRBJ1-4|-|-
TGTGCCAGCAGCTTTGCAGGGGTTGAAAAACTGTTTTTT
CASSFAGVEKLFF
>TRBV6-5|TRBJ1-6|-|TRBD1
TGTGCCAGCAGCCTGGGACAGTCTAATTCCCCCCTCCACTTT
CASSLGQSNSPLHF
>TRBV7-2|TRBJ2-1|once|-
TGTGCCAGCAGCTTAGCGAGGGACAATGAGCAGTTCTTC
CASSLARDNEQFF
>TRBV11-2|TRBJ2-7|-|-
TGTGCCAGCAGCTTCACCTTGGGACTTACCTACGAGCAGTACTTC
CASSFTLGLTYEQYF
>TRBV2|TRBJ1-5|-|-
TGTGCCAGCAGTGAGAGGTCAGACAATCAGCCCCAGCATTTT
CASSERSDNQPQHF
>TRBV27|TRBJ2-3|-|TRBD2
TGTGCCAGCAGTTTATGGAGCGGGGGTTACCCTAGCACAGATACGCAGTATTTT
CASSLWSGGYPSTDTQYF
>TRBV7-9|TRBJ1-2|-|-
TGTGCCAGCAGCTTAGATTGGGGCAGTGGCTACACCTTC
CASSLDWGSGYTF
>TRBV11-2|TRBJ1-5|-|-
TGTGCCAGCAGCTTAGCCGGGAAGGGACAGCCCCAGCATTTT
CASSLAGKGQPQHF
>TRBV5-4|TRBJ2-1|-|TRBD1
TGTGCCAGCAGCTCTCTACAGGGGAAGGACAATGAGCAGTTCTTC
CASSSLQGKDNEQFF
>TRBV27|TRBJ2-7|-|TRBD2
TGTGCCAGCAGTTTTGGGCTAGCGGGGGCCTTGAGCTCCTACGAGCAGTACTTC
CASSFGLAGALSSYEQYF
>TRBV6-1|TRBJ2-7|once|-
TGTGCCAGCAGTGAAGTGTTGGCCTCCTACGAGCAGTACTTC
CASSEVLASYEQYF
>TRBV6-5|TRBJ1-4|-|TRBD1
TGTGCCAGCAGACCACCGGGACAGGGTTACGAAAAACTGTTTTTT
CASRPPGQGYEKLFF
>TRBV28|TRBJ2-5|-|-
TGTGCCAGCAGTTACTCTCTGAAAGAGACCCAGTACTTC
CASSYSLKETQYF
>TRBV29-1|TRBJ1-6|-|-
TGCAGCGCGCGCTGGGGGGGCGAAGGACCCCTCCACTTT
CSARWGGEGPLHF